The rows below give T cell receptor beta chains drawn from one sample of a study of OX40 agonist ivuxolimab in advanced cancers. TCRdb keeps only in-frame clones here, not all; method: immunoSEQ multiplex PCR. Of roughly 70,000 clones listed, about 91% are singletons. Material: CD4+ or CD8+ T cells sorted from blood, obtained in a trial of the OX40 agonist ivuxolimab. The source is an adult with an advanced solid tumor such as melanoma, head and neck, liver or kidney cancer. The CDR3 runs from the conserved cysteine through the conserved F or W. Fields, in order: clone size, D gene, J gene, V gene, CDR3 protein, CDR3 DNA. D genes are given only for firm matches. Clone size is given for some rows only: seen once, a few or many times, or a class if the clone is expanded.

NA TRBD1 TRBJ2-5 TRBV5-1 CASSSGQGGGETQYF TGCGCCAGCAGTTCGGGACAGGGGGGGGGAGAGACCCAGTACTTC
once TRBD2 TRBJ2-5 TRBV5-1 CASSLTPGLAGTETQYF TGCGCCAGCAGCTTGACCCCGGGACTAGCGGGAACAGAGACCCAGTACTTC
NA TRBD1 TRBJ1-2 TRBV2 CASSEGQGARGYTF TGTGCCAGCAGTGAAGGACAGGGGGCGAGGGGCTACACCTTC
NA NA TRBJ2-3 TRBV7-2 CASSPPRALVTQYF TGTGCCAGCAGCCCCCCAAGGGCCCTGGTGACGCAGTATTTT
NA NA TRBJ1-2 TRBV5-6 CASSFPSGDGYTF TGTGCCAGCAGCTTTCCATCCGGGGATGGCTACACCTTC
NA NA TRBJ1-1 TRBV11-2 CASSVQGAEAFF TGTGCCAGCAGCGTTCAGGGTGCTGAAGCTTTCTTT
NA TRBD1 TRBJ1-3 TRBV18 CASSPGQAGNTIYF TGTGCCAGCTCACCGGGACAGGCTGGAAACACCATATATTTT
NA NA TRBJ1-4 TRBV5-1 CASSLAGTTTNEKLFF TGCGCCAGCAGCTTGGCGGGGACAACAACTAATGAAAAACTGTTTTTT
NA TRBD1 TRBJ1-1 TRBV5-4 CASSFRDRGGEAFF TGTGCCAGCAGCTTCCGGGACAGGGGTGGTGAAGCTTTCTTT
NA NA TRBJ2-7 TRBV5-4 CASSPRGGVAVYEQYF TGTGCCAGCAGCCCCAGGGGGGGGGTAGCAGTATACGAGCAGTACTTC
NA TRBD2 TRBJ2-3 TRBV18 CASSPTSGTDTQYF TGTGCCAGCTCTCCGACTAGCGGGACAGATACGCAGTATTTT
NA NA TRBJ2-5 TRBV5-1 CASSLGIQETQYF TGCGCCAGCAGCTTGGGAATCCAAGAGACCCAGTACTTC
NA NA TRBJ1-3 TRBV6-5 CASSYSGPGNTIYF TGTGCCAGCAGTTACTCAGGGCCAGGAAACACCATATATTTT
NA NA TRBJ1-3 TRBV14 CASSQTYSGNTIYF TGTGCCAGCAGCCAAACATACTCTGGAAACACCATATATTTT
once TRBD2 TRBJ2-2 TRBV10-3 CAITPGGAWTGELFF TGTGCCATCACCCCCGGGGGGGCGTGGACCGGGGAGCTGTTTTTT
NA TRBD2 TRBJ2-7 TRBV7-2 CASSYAGTSGYEQYF TGTGCCAGCAGCTATGCTGGGACTAGCGGATACGAGCAGTACTTC
NA NA TRBJ1-1 TRBV5-6 CASSLYSLHMNTEAFF TGTGCCAGCAGCTTGTACAGCCTTCACATGAACACTGAAGCTTTCTTT
NA TRBD2 TRBJ2-2 TRBV7-6 CASSQSREGTGELFF TGTGCCAGCAGCCAAAGCCGGGAGGGAACCGGGGAGCTGTTTTTT
NA TRBD1 TRBJ1-2 TRBV7-2 CASSARRTGGLLGGYTF TGTGCCAGCAGCGCCCGCCGGACAGGGGGCCTCTTGGGGGGCTACACCTTC
NA NA TRBJ2-5 TRBV28 CASRGDGNVQETQYF TGTGCCAGCAGAGGTGACGGGAACGTACAAGAGACCCAGTACTTC
NA TRBD2 TRBJ2-5 TRBV5-1 CASSSLAGQETQYF TGCGCCAGCAGCTCCCTAGCGGGACAAGAGACCCAGTACTTC
NA NA TRBJ1-3 TRBV5-1 CASSLEGHAGGGNTIYF TGCGCCAGCAGCTTGGAAGGACACGCCGGCGGGGGAAACACCATATATTTT
NA TRBD1 TRBJ1-2 TRBV28 CASSRASGTGPYYGYTF TGTGCCAGCAGTCGTGCCTCCGGGACAGGACCCTACTATGGCTACACCTTC
NA TRBD2 TRBJ2-1 TRBV6-5 CASRASGSREQFF TGTGCCAGCAGGGCTAGCGGGAGCCGGGAGCAGTTCTTC
NA TRBD1 TRBJ1-4 TRBV19 CASTDDRGTNEKLFF TGTGCCAGTACCGACGACAGGGGAACTAATGAAAAACTGTTTTTT
NA NA TRBJ1-1 TRBV6-6 CASRVEGTEAFF TGTGCCAGCAGGGTCGAGGGGACTGAAGCTTTCTTT
NA TRBD2 TRBJ2-3 TRBV29-1 CSAISGGASTQYF TGCAGCGCTATTAGCGGGGGGGCCAGTACGCAGTATTTT
NA NA TRBJ1-1 TRBV7-2 CASSYAPDTEAFF TGTGCCAGCAGCTACGCCCCCGACACTGAAGCTTTCTTT
few TRBD1 TRBJ2-1 TRBV4-1 CASSQEGQGGDEQFF TGCGCCAGCAGCCAAGAGGGACAGGGAGGGGATGAGCAGTTCTTC
NA NA TRBJ1-5 TRBV2 CASSQQGAGQPQHF TGTGCCAGCAGCCAACAGGGCGCGGGTCAGCCCCAGCATTTT
once NA TRBJ1-2 TRBV7-9 CASTRTGRADGYTF TGTGCCAGCACCCGTACGGGGCGGGCGGATGGCTACACCTTC
NA NA TRBJ1-4 TRBV5-1 CASIKYWGLANEKLFF TGCGCCAGCATCAAATATTGGGGGTTAGCTAATGAAAAACTGTTTTTT
NA TRBD1 TRBJ1-4 TRBV9 CASSGTGGFNEKLFF TGTGCCAGCAGCGGGACAGGGGGCTTTAATGAAAAACTGTTTTTT
NA NA TRBJ2-1 TRBV11-3 CASSVGRMNEQFF TGTGCCAGCAGCGTAGGGAGGATGAATGAGCAGTTCTTC
NA NA TRBJ2-5 TRBV30 CAWSGRRGQRETQYF TGTGCCTGGAGTGGGAGGAGGGGTCAACGGGAGACCCAGTACTTC
NA TRBD1 TRBJ1-6 TRBV4-1 CASSLRTGGILDNSPLHF TGCGCCAGCAGCCTACGGACAGGGGGCATACTGGATAATTCACCCCTCCACTTT
NA NA TRBJ2-1 TRBV21-1 CASSAKRRALDNEQFF TGTGCCAGCAGCGCGAAACGGAGGGCCCTAGACAATGAGCAGTTCTTC
NA NA TRBJ1-1 TRBV19 CASTADSVSGTEAFF TGTGCCAGTACCGCGGACAGCGTGTCGGGCACTGAAGCTTTCTTT
once NA TRBJ1-5 TRBV29-1 CSVDDRTSSNQPQHF TGCAGCGTTGACGACAGAACAAGTAGCAATCAGCCCCAGCATTTT
once NA TRBJ2-1 TRBV2 CASLGLVYNEQFF TGTGCCAGTCTAGGGCTGGTCTACAATGAGCAGTTCTTC
NA NA TRBJ2-1 TRBV9 CASSPTRDFLYNEQFF TGTGCCAGCAGCCCTACCCGGGACTTCCTGTACAATGAGCAGTTCTTC